This T cell receptor (beta chain) is drawn from a study of vaccination effects on CD4 cells after COVID-19. Study summary: BNT162b2 vaccine or mRNA-1273 vaccine was given to participants in two doses.

Peptide-pool stimulation followed by sequencing identified expanded antigen-specific CD4+ clonotypes in the ViraFEST assay. Having been cultured for ten to eleven days, the cells underwent CD4+ T cell isolation. Among the vaccine recipients, none had a prior SARS-CoV-2 infection, and nucleocapsid antibodies were negative. This table comes from immunoSEQ multiplex PCR, and its TCRdb copy is limited to in-frame clones, with some not included. The sample lists 55,000 to 75,000 clones, 76% occurring once. Notes on this clone: The antigen is not known.

The ends were cut back, 1 base at V and 4 bases at J, with 2 bases in the middle. The CDR3 contains 12 residues. The germline gives CDR1 SNHLY, CDR2 FYNNEI. The starting material was CD4+ T cells from PBMCs cultured with HCoV-NL63 spike peptides, obtained before COVID-19 vaccination. The chain couples TRBV2 to TRBJ1-5; D uncertain. The TCR was taken from a human donor who received a COVID-19 vaccine. CDR3 in amino acids: CASSEGNQPQHF. The DNA of the CDR3 is TGTGCCAGCAGTGAAGGGAATCAGCCCCAGCATTTT.